This T cell receptor (beta chain) was identified during a study of tumor-infiltrating lymphocytes in primary liver carcinoma. Study details: The yield of productive TCRbeta reads per sample was roughly 3.65 to 8 million and was similar across tissue types. Findings and limits, study-wide: Relative to blood, tumors carried a significantly larger fraction of the repertoire in their top 250 clones (p = 0.039).

In the case of this clonotype: Antigen: not known. Sequence at one end of the junction differs from germline and may be a read error.

With around 520 ng total RNA as template and a constant-region primer, TCR beta cDNA was made. Three nested multiplex PCR rounds, a slightly modified ARM-PCR method, built the TCR beta libraries. TRBV1-TRBV30 forward primers paired with a C-beta reverse primer drove the first two PCR rounds, 10 cycles each. TCRdb passed the multiplex PCR reads through MiXCR, listing each CDR3 protein once. This table holds about 54,000 distinct CDR3 sequences, over 70% found once. Bulk tissue was left unsorted, and RNA and DNA were co-extracted from about 20-30 mg of it. Per germline, CDR1 SGHAT and CDR2 FQNNGV. CDR3 length: 16 residues.

This clonotype was obtained from a man in his forties with primary liver carcinoma and hepatitis B virus infection. The sequenced sample was liver tumor tissue from sampling region 2. Noted subset: tumor region T2, inferior pole. The J gene is TRBJ2-3, the V gene TRBV11-2; D assignment may be TRBD1 or TRBD2 (5 bases each). The CDR3 DNA is TGTGCCAGCAGCTTAGAGGGACCAGCGTGGACATATACGCGGTATTTT. This encodes CASSLEGPAWTYTRYF.